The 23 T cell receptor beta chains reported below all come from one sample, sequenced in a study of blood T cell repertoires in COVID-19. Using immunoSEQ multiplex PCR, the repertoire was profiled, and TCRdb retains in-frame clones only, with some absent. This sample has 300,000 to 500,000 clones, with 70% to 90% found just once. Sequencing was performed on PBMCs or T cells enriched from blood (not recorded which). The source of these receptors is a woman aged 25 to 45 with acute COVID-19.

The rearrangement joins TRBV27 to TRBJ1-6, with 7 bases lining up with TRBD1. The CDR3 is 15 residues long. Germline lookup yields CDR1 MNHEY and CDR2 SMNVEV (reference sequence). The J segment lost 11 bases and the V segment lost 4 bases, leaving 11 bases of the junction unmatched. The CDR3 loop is CASSSGQVFRAPLHF. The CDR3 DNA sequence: TGTGCCAGCAGTTCAGGACAGGTTTTTAGGGCACCCCTCCACTTT.

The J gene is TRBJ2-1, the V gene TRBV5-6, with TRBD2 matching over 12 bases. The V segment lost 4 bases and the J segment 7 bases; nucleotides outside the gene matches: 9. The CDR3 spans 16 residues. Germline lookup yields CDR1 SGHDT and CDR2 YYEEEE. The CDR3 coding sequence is TGTGCCAGCAGCGCACCTCTGCTAGCGGGGGGGAATGAGCAGTTCTTC. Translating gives CASSAPLLAGGNEQFF.

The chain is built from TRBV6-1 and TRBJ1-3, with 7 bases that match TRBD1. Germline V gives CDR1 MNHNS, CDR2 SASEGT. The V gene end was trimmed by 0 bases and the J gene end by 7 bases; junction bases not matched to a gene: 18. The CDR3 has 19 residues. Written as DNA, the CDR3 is TGTGCCAGCAGTGAAGCTCCCCGACAGGGAATACTTGGGAGGAACACCATATATTTT. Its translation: CASSEAPRQGILGRNTIYF.

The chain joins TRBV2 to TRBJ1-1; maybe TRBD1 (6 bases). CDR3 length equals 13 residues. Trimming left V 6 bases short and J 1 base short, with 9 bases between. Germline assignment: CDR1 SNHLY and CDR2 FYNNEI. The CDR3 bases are TGTGCCAGCAGGGACAGTAAGAACACTGAAGCTTTCTTT. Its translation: CASRDSKNTEAFF.

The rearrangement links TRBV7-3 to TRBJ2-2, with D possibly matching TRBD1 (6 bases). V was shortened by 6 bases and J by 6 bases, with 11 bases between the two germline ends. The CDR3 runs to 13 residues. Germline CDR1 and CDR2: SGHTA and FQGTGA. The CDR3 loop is CASRLKGAGELFF. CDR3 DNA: TGTGCCAGCAGGCTCAAGGGGGCCGGGGAGCTGTTTTTT.

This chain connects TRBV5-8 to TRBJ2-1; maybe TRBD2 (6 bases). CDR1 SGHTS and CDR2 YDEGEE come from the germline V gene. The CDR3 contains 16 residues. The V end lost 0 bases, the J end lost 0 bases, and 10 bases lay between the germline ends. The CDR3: CASSLEEGISYNEQFF. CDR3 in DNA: TGTGCCAGCAGCTTGGAGGAGGGGATCTCCTACAATGAGCAGTTCTTC.

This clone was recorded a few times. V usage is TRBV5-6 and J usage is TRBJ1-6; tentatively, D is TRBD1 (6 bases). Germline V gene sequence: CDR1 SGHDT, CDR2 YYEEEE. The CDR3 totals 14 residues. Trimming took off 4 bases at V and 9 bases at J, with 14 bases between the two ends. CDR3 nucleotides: TGTGCCAGCAGCGTAACAGGGCTCGGTTCACCCCTCCACTTT. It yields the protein CASSVTGLGSPLHF. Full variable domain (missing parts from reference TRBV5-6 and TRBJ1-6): DAGVTQSPTHLIKTRGQQVTLRCSPKSGHDTVSWYQQALGQGPQFIFQYYEEEERQRGNFPDRFSGHQFPNYSSELNVNALLLGDSALYLCASSVTGLGSPLHFGNGTRLTVT.

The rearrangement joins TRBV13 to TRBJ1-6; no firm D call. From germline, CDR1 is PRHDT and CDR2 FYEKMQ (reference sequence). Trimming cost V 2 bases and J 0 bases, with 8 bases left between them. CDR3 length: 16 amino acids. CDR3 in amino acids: CASSLTVSSYNSPLHF. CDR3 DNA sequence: TGTGCCAGCAGCTTAACAGTGAGCTCCTATAATTCACCCCTCCACTTT.

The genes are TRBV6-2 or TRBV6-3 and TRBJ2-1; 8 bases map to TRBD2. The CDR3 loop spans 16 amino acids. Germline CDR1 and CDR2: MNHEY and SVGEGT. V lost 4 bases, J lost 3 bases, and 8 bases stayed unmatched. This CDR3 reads CASSSAGGGYYNEQFF. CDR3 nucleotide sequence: TGTGCCAGCAGTTCCGCCGGGGGGGGTTACTACAATGAGCAGTTCTTC.

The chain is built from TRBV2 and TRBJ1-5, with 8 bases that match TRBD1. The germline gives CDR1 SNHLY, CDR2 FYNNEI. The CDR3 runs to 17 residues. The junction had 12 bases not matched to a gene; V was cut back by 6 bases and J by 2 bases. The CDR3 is CASSPGQGRKGNQPQHF. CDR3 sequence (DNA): TGTGCCAGCAGCCCAGGACAGGGAAGGAAGGGCAATCAGCCCCAGCATTTT.

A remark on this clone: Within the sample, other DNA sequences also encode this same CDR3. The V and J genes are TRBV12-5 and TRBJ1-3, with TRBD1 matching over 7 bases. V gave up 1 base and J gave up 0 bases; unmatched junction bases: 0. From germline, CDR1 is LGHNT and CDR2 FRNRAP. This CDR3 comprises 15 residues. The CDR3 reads CASGLGQGSGNTIYF. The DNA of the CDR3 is TGTGCTAGTGGTTTGGGACAGGGCTCTGGAAACACCATATATTTT. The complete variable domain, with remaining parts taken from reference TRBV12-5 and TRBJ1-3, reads DARVTQTPRHKVTEMGQEVTMRCQPILGHNTVFWYRQTMMQGLELLAYFRNRAPLDDSGMPKDRFSAEMPDATLATLKIQPSEPRDSAVYFCASGLGQGSGNTIYFGEGSWLTVV.

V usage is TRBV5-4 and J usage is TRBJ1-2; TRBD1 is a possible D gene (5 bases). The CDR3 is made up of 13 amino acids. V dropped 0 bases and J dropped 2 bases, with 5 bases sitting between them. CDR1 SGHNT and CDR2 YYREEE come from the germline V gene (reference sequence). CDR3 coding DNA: TGTGCCAGCAGCTTGGGGACAAACTATGGCTACACCTTC. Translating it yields CASSLGTNYGYTF.

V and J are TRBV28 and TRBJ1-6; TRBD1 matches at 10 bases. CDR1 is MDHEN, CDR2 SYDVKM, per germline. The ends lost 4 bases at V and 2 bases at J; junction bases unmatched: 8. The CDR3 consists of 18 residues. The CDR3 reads CASSSIVGQGAYNSPLHF. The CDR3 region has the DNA TGTGCCAGCAGTTCCATTGTTGGACAGGGGGCCTATAATTCACCCCTCCACTTT.

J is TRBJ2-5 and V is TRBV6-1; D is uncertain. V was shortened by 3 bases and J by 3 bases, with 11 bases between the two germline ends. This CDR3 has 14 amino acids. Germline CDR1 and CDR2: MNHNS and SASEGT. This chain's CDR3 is CASSDNSLKETQYF. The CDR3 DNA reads TGTGCCAGCAGTGATAACAGTTTAAAAGAGACCCAGTACTTC.

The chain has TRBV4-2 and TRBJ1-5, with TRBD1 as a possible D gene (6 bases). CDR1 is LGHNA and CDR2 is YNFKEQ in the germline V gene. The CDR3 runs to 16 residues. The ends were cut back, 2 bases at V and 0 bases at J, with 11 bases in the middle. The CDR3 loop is CASSQKTGNSNQPQHF. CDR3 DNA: TGTGCCAGCAGCCAAAAAACAGGGAATAGCAATCAGCCCCAGCATTTT.

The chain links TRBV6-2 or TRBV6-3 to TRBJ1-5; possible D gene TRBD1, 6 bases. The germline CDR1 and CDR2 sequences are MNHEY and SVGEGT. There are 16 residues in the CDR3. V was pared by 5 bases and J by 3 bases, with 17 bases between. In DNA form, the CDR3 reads TGTGCCAGCAGTGTACTCATCGGGACACCCAATCAGCCCCAGCATTTT. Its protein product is CASSVLIGTPNQPQHF.

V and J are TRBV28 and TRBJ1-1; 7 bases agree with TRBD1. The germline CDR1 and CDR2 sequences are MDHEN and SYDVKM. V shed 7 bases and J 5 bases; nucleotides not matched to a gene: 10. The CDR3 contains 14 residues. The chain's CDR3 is CASTGQALGTEAFF. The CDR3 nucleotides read TGTGCCAGCACCGGACAGGCCCTGGGGACTGAAGCTTTCTTT.

CDR3 sequence: CASSLRPPGQPGLNGNQPQHF. In DNA form, the CDR3 reads TGTGCCAGCAGTCTGAGACCTCCGGGACAGCCCGGGCTAAATGGCAATCAGCCCCAGCATTTT. The rearrangement joins TRBV6-6 to TRBJ1-5, with 7 bases that match TRBD1. Germline CDR1 MNHNY, CDR2 SVGAGI (reference sequence). V dropped 5 bases and J dropped 2; count of bases not matched to a gene: 24. There are 21 residues in the CDR3.

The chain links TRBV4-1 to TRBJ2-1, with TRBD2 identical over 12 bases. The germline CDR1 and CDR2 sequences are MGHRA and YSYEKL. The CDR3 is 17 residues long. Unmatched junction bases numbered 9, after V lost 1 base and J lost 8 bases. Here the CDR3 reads CASSQGTLAGGPDEQFF. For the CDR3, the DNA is TGCGCCAGCAGCCAAGGGACCCTAGCGGGGGGGCCGGATGAGCAGTTCTTC.

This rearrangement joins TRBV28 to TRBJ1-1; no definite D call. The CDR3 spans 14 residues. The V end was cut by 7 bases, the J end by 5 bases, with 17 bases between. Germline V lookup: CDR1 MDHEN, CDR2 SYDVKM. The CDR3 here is CASIPALRGTEAFF. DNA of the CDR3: TGTGCCAGCATCCCCGCCCTCAGAGGAACTGAAGCTTTCTTT.

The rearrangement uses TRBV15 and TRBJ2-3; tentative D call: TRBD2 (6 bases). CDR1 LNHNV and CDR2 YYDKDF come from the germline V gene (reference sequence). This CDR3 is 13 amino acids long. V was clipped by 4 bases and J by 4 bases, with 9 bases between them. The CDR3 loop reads CATSITGADTQYF. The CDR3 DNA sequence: TGTGCCACCAGCATTACGGGAGCAGATACGCAGTATTTT.

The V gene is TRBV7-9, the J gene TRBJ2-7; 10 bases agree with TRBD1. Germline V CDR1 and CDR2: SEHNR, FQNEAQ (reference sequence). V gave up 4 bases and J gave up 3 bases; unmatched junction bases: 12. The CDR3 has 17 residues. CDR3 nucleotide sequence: TGTGCCAGCAGCTCGTTCCGGGACAGGGGTAATTACTACGAGCAGTACTTC. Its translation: CASSSFRDRGNYYEQYF.

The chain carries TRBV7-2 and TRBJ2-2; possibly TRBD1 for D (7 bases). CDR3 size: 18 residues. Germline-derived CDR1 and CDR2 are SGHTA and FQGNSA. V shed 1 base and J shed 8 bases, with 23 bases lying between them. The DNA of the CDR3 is TGTGCCAGCAGCTTAGTGGGGGTTCAGGGGGGCCCCGGAGGGGAGCTGTTTTTT. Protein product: CASSLVGVQGGPGGELFF. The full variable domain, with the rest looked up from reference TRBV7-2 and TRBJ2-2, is GAGVSQSPSNKVTEKGKDVELRCDPISGHTALYWYRQSLGQGLEFLIYFQGNSAPDKSGLPSDRFSAERTGGSVSTLTIQRTQQEDSAVYLCASSLVGVQGGPGGELFFGEGSRLTVL.